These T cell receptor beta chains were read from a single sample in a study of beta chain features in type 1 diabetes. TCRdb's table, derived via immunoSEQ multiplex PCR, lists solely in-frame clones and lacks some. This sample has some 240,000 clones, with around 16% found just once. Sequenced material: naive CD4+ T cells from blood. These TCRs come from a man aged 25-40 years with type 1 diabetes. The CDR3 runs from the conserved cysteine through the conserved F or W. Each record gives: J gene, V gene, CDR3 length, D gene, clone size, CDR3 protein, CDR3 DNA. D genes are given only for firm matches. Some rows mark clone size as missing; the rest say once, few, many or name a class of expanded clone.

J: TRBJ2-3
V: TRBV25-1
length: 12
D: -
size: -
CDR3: CASSDSTDTQYF
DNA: TGTGCCAGCAGTGATAGCACAGATACGCAGTATTTT

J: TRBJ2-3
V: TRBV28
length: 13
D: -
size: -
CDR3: CASTTASTDTQYF
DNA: TGTGCCAGCACTACAGCTAGCACAGATACGCAGTATTTT

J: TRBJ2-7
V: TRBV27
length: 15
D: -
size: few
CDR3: CASSSGGVEEDEQYF
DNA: TGTGCCAGCAGTTCCGGGGGCGTGGAAGAGGACGAGCAGTACTTC

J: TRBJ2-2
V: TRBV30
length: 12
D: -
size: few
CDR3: CAWSVLTGELFF
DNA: TGTGCCTGGAGTGTACTCACCGGGGAGCTGTTTTTT

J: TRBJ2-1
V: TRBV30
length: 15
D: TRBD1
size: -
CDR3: CAWSVWDRSNNEQFF
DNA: TGTGCCTGGAGTGTTTGGGACAGGTCAAATAATGAGCAGTTCTTC

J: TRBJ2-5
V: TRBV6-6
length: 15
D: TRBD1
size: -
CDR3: CASNPPGTGRETQYF
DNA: TGTGCCAGCAACCCCCCGGGGACAGGGAGAGAGACCCAGTACTTC

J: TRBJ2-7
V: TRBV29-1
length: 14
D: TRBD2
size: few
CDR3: CSASLAGLSYEQYF
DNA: TGCAGCGCCTCTCTAGCGGGCCTCTCCTACGAGCAGTACTTC

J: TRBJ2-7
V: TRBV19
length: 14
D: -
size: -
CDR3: CASSINFPSYEQYF
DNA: TGTGCCAGTAGTATAAATTTTCCCTCCTACGAGCAGTACTTC

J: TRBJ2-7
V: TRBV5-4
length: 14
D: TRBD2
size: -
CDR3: CASSSLAGPYEQYF
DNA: TGTGCCAGCAGCTCCTTAGCGGGCCCCTACGAGCAGTACTTC

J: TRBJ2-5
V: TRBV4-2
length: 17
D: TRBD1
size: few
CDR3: CASSQGALDRGKETQYF
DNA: TGTGCCAGCAGCCAAGGTGCCCTGGACAGGGGAAAAGAGACCCAGTACTTC

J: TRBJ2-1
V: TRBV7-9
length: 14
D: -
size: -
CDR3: CASSWGLGNNEQFF
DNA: TGTGCCAGCAGCTGGGGACTCGGGAACAATGAGCAGTTCTTC

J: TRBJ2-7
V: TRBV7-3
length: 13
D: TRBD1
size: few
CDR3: CASSFGTGYEQYF
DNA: TGTGCCAGCAGCTTCGGGACAGGGTACGAGCAGTACTTC

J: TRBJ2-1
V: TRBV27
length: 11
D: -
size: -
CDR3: CASQEYNEQFF
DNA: TGTGCCAGCCAGGAATACAATGAGCAGTTCTTC

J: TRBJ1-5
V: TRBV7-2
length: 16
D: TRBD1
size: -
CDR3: CASSLALQGATQPQHF
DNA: TGTGCCAGCAGCTTAGCCTTACAGGGGGCGACTCAGCCCCAGCATTTT

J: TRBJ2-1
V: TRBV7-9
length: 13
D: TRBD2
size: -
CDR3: CASSLLAGDEQFF
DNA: TGTGCCAGCAGCTTGCTAGCGGGAGATGAGCAGTTCTTC